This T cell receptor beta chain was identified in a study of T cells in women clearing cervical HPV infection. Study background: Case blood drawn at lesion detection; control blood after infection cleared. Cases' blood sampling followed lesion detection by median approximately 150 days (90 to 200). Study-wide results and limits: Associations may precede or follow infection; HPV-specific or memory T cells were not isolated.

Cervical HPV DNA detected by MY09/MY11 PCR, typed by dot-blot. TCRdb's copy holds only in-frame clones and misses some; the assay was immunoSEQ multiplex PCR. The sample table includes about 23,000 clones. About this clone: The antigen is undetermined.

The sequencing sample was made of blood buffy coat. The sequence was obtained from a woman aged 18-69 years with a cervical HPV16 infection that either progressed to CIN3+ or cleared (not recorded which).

CDR3 bases read: TGTGCCAGCTCACCTAGCGGGGGCTACGAG. This sequence encodes CASSPSGGYE. The entire CDR3 protein is CASSPSGGYEQYF. This chain uses TRBV18 with TRBJ2-7; TRBD2 agrees at 9 bases. The read comes to an end 3 residues before the CDR3 does, leaving the germline J gene to fill in the end. Looked up from germline, CDR1 is KGHSH and CDR2 is LQKENI. CDR3 size: 13 residues. V was clipped by 3 bases and J by 3 bases; unmatched bases: 0.